One sample yielded the 20 T cell receptor beta chains listed below, sequenced in a study of blood T cells in healthy people across ages. Together with a sample-barcoded 5' primer, a J-beta primer mix was included in a second PCR lasting about 6 to 12 cycles. One entry per CDR3 protein, called by TCRdb with MiXCR from the 5' RACE reads. The profile shows 710,000 or so distinct CDR3 sequences, about 20% of them singletons. Sequenced input: blood. The receptors here all came from a man between 65 and 80 years old in good health.

The chain carries TRBV6-1 and TRBJ2-5; D is ambiguous. Trimming took off 4 bases at V and 3 bases at J, with 9 bases between the two ends. In germline, CDR1 is MNHNS, CDR2 SASEGT. This CDR3 has 13 residues. As DNA, the CDR3 is TGTGCCAGCAGTGGAAACCCAGAAGAGACCCAGTACTTC. Amino acids: CASSGNPEETQYF.

The genes are TRBV19 and TRBJ2-5, with 9 bases identical to TRBD2. Germline CDR1 is LNHDA and CDR2 is SQIVND (reference sequence). V gave up 4 bases and J gave up 1 base; unmatched junction bases: 4. This CDR3 comprises 15 residues. CDR3 residues: CASSTQAGGQETQYF. CDR3 nucleotide sequence: TGTGCCAGTAGTACGCAAGCGGGAGGCCAAGAGACCCAGTACTTC.

The rearrangement links TRBV7-9 to TRBJ2-2; D gene unclear. Trimming took off 0 bases at V and 4 bases at J, with 6 bases between the two ends. Germline assignment: CDR1 SEHNR and CDR2 FQNEAQ (reference sequence). The CDR3 loop spans 14 amino acids. In nucleotides, the CDR3 is TGTGCCAGCAGCTTAGCGCATATCACCGGGGAGCTGTTTTTT. Protein product: CASSLAHITGELFF. Complete variable domain (other parts from reference TRBV7-9 and TRBJ2-2): DTGVSQNPRHKITKRGQNVTFRCDPISEHNRLYWYRQTLGQGPEFLTYFQNEAQLEKSRLLSDRFSAERPKGSFSTLEIQRTEQGDSAMYLCASSLAHITGELFFGEGSRLTVL.

V usage is TRBV20-1 and J usage is TRBJ2-3; D possibly uses TRBD1 or TRBD2 (6 bases each). The CDR3 covers 14 residues. The V gene's germline CDR1 is DFQATT and CDR2 SNEGSKA (reference sequence). V lost 5 bases and J lost 0, with 12 bases in between. This CDR3 is CSARGTSSTDTQYF. Here the CDR3 DNA reads TGCAGTGCTCGCGGGACAAGCAGCACAGATACGCAGTATTTT.

This clonotype turned up a few times. This sequence joins TRBV20-1 and TRBJ2-5; TRBD2 might be the D (6 bases). The CDR3 covers 12 residues. Per the germline V gene, CDR1 is DFQATT and CDR2 is SNEGSKA (reference sequence). V was clipped by 4 bases and J by 2 bases, with 8 bases between them. The CDR3 spells CSATAGQETQYF. In DNA, the CDR3 is TGCAGTGCTACCGCGGGACAAGAGACCCAGTACTTC.

The chain combines TRBV29-1 with TRBJ2-2; the match to TRBD2 covers 12 bases. J was trimmed by 8 bases and V by 6 bases; bases with no gene match: 4. The CDR3 is 13 amino acids. Germline CDR1 SQVTM, CDR2 ANQGSEA. As DNA, the CDR3 is TGCAGCGTCCGGACTAGCGGGAAAGGGGAGCTGTTTTTT. Translating it yields CSVRTSGKGELFF.

This clonotype has just a few counts. V gene TRBV7-9 combines with J gene TRBJ2-2, with TRBD2 matching 8 bases. CDR3 length: 15 amino acids. V shed 5 bases, J shed 5 bases, and the junction held 7 bases outside the gene matches. CDR1 and CDR2 from the germline V gene are SEHNR and FQNEAQ (reference sequence). CDR3: CASSPGLALTGELFF. The CDR3 DNA sequence: TGTGCCAGCAGCCCCGGACTAGCCCTAACCGGGGAGCTGTTTTTT. Together with reference TRBV7-9 and TRBJ2-2, the CDR3 gives the full variable domain: DTGVSQNPRHKITKRGQNVTFRCDPISEHNRLYWYRQTLGQGPEFLTYFQNEAQLEKSRLLSDRFSAERPKGSFSTLEIQRTEQGDSAMYLCASSPGLALTGELFFGEGSRLTVL.

The chain couples TRBV27 to TRBJ2-3; 15 bases are shared with TRBD2. Germline CDR1 is MNHEY and CDR2 is SMNVEV (reference sequence). The CDR3 has 14 amino acids. V was clipped by 5 bases and J by 6 bases; unmatched bases: 0. CDR3 nucleotides: TGTGCCAGCAGTGGACTAGCGGGGGGGGATACGCAGTATTTT. Its protein is CASSGLAGGDTQYF.

This rearrangement joins TRBV24-1 to TRBJ1-1; D uncertain. Germline CDR1 reads KGHDR; CDR2 reads SFDVKD. This CDR3 is 14 amino acids long. Deletions cut 6 bases from V and 2 bases from J, with 12 bases between. CDR3 DNA sequence: TGTGCCACCAGTAAAGACGGGGTTAACACTGAAGCTTTCTTT. It yields the protein CATSKDGVNTEAFF.

The chain combines TRBV6-1 with TRBJ2-7; 8 nucleotides align to TRBD1. Per germline, CDR1 MNHNS and CDR2 SASEGT. The V and J ends lost 6 bases and 3 bases, in that order; junction bases with no gene match: 4. CDR3 length: 13 amino acids. The CDR3 DNA follows: TGTGCCAGCAGGCGGACAGGGTTCTACGAGCAGTACGTC. This encodes CASRRTGFYEQYV.

The sample holds a few counts of this clonotype. The chain recombines TRBV12-3 or TRBV12-4 with TRBJ1-1, with D unresolved. CDR3 length equals 13 residues. V was pared by 6 bases and J by 0 bases, with 8 bases between. The CDR3 sequence is CASRKEMNTEAFF. Here the CDR3 DNA reads TGTGCCAGCAGAAAAGAGATGAACACTGAAGCTTTCTTT.

This clonotype was detected only a few times. The rearrangement joins TRBV2 to TRBJ2-7, with D perhaps matching TRBD1 (5 bases). The germline CDR1 and CDR2 sequences are SNHLY and FYNNEI. Trimming took off 3 bases at V and 7 bases at J, with 16 bases between the two ends. This CDR3 is built from 14 residues. This chain's CDR3 is CASSDPHQGKEQYV. CDR3 nucleotide sequence: TGTGCCAGCAGTGACCCTCACCAGGGTAAGGAGCAGTACGTC.

The chain has TRBV24-1 and TRBJ2-1, with TRBD1 identical over 8 bases. J was trimmed by 7 bases and V by 3 bases; bases with no gene match: 7. Germline CDR1 KGHDR, CDR2 SFDVKD. The CDR3 is made up of 15 amino acids. The CDR3 region is CATSDAGQGTNEQFF. CDR3 nucleotides: TGTGCCACCAGTGATGCCGGACAGGGCACGAATGAGCAGTTCTTC.

This clonotype was recorded at least ten times. This chain uses TRBV5-1 with TRBJ2-3; D not certain. The germline V gene encodes CDR1 SGHRS and CDR2 YFSETQ. Deletions cut 1 base from V and 2 bases from J, with 5 bases between. The CDR3 length is 13 residues. The CDR3 nucleotides are TGCGCCAGCAGCTTGCCCACCACAGATACGCAGTATTTT. Amino acid sequence: CASSLPTTDTQYF. The full variable domain, rest sourced from reference TRBV5-1 and TRBJ2-3, is KAGVTQTPRYLIKTRGQQVTLSCSPISGHRSVSWYQQTPGQGLQFLFEYFSETQRNKGNFPGRFSGRQFSNSRSEMNVSTLELGDSALYLCASSLPTTDTQYFGPGTRLTVL.

The chain joins TRBV12-3 or TRBV12-4 to TRBJ1-4; 8 nucleotides line up with TRBD1. V was clipped by 5 bases and J by 8 bases; unmatched bases: 10. This CDR3 has 15 amino acids. DNA of the CDR3: TGTGCCAGCAGTGAGACCGGGACAGGAAACGAAAAACTGTTTTTT. Its protein is CASSETGTGNEKLFF.

The sample holds a few counts of this clonotype. The rearrangement joins TRBV24-1 to TRBJ2-1; 10 nucleotides line up with TRBD2. The CDR3 is 17 amino acids. V gave up 4 bases and J gave up 6 bases; unmatched junction bases: 11. Germline assignment: CDR1 KGHDR and CDR2 SFDVKD. CDR3 in amino acids: CATSDKPPGLAINEQFF. CDR3 nucleotide sequence: TGTGCCACCAGTGACAAGCCCCCGGGACTAGCGATCAATGAGCAGTTCTTC.

V is TRBV7-9 and J is TRBJ2-5, with D perhaps TRBD1 (6 bases). The germline V and J ends were trimmed by 3 bases and 5 bases, with 13 bases remaining between them. The CDR3 extends over 14 amino acids. CDR1 and CDR2 (germline): SEHNR, FQNEAQ (reference sequence). CDR3: CASSFGTPRETQYF. As DNA, the CDR3 is TGTGCCAGCAGCTTTGGGACACCAAGGGAGACCCAGTACTTC.

This clonotype occurred a few times. The rearrangement uses TRBV20-1 and TRBJ2-4; 11 nucleotides match TRBD2. V shed 0 bases, J shed 9 bases, and the junction held 7 bases outside the gene matches. The CDR3 runs to 15 residues. CDR1 is DFQATT, CDR2 SNEGSKA, per germline (reference sequence). The DNA for the CDR3 is TGCAGTGCTAGAGAGACTAGCGGGATCAAAGGCATTCAGTACTTC. Its protein product is CSARETSGIKGIQYF.

This clonotype was seen more than once but under ten times. V and J are TRBV20-1 and TRBJ1-2; D is uncertain. CDR3 length: 13 amino acids. The germline CDR1 and CDR2 sequences are DFQATT and SNEGSKA (reference sequence). The ends were cut back, 5 bases at V and 0 bases at J, with 10 bases in the middle. The CDR3: CSAGHSPNYGYTF. DNA for the CDR3: TGCAGTGCTGGCCATAGTCCTAACTATGGCTACACCTTC.

This clonotype appeared many times. This chain links TRBV5-1 with TRBJ2-3; the D is unclear. Germline-derived CDR1 and CDR2 are SGHRS and YFSETQ. The V and J ends lost 0 bases and 0 bases respectively, with 11 bases between them. CDR3 length: 16 residues. The chain's CDR3 is CASSLESTLSTDTQYF. The DNA of the CDR3 is TGCGCCAGCAGCTTGGAATCGACACTCAGCACAGATACGCAGTATTTT.